A selection of T cell receptor beta chains follows, all from one sample in a study of T cell responses to AZD1222 COVID-19 vaccine. Sequencing used immunoSEQ multiplex PCR; TCRdb keeps in-frame clones, though not all of them. The sample comprises about 76,000 clones, roughly 80% of which are singletons, and roughly 29% rests with the top ten. The specimen was peripheral blood, collected 28 days after the second dose of the MenACWY control vaccine. These receptors were collected from an adult who received the MenACWY meningococcal vaccine as a control. The CDR3 runs from the conserved cysteine through the conserved F or W. Fields, in order: V gene, J gene, D gene, clone size, CDR3 protein, CDR3 DNA. D genes are given only for firm matches. Clone size appears in some rows only: once, few, many, or a class for an expanded clone.

TRBV2,TRBJ2-3,TRBD1,few,CASGQGLSTDTQYF,TGTGCCAGCGGACAGGGGCTAAGCACAGATACGCAGTATTTT
TRBV12-3/TRBV12-4,TRBJ1-1,NA,NA,CASSLSQGEAFF,TGTGCCAGCAGTTTAAGCCAGGGTGAAGCTTTCTTT
TRBV5-1,TRBJ1-3,TRBD1,NA,CASSDRGYGNTIYF,TGCGCCAGCAGTGACAGGGGGTATGGAAACACCATATATTTT
TRBV18,TRBJ1-1,TRBD1,NA,CASSGQGNTEAFF,TGTGCCAGCTCTGGACAGGGCAACACTGAAGCTTTCTTT
TRBV7-8,TRBJ2-2,NA,NA,CASSLLEGHLRTGELFF,TGTGCCAGCAGCTTACTAGAAGGACACCTTAGAACCGGGGAGCTGTTTTTT
TRBV9,TRBJ2-3,NA,NA,CASSVQISTDTQYF,TGTGCCAGCAGCGTGCAGATAAGCACAGATACGCAGTATTTT
TRBV7-3,TRBJ1-1,NA,NA,CASSQRRGSNTEAFF,TGTGCCAGCAGCCAAAGGCGGGGGTCGAACACTGAAGCTTTCTTT
TRBV2,TRBJ1-6,TRBD1,NA,CASSLTGVNSPLHF,TGTGCCAGCAGTCTGACAGGGGTTAATTCACCCCTCCACTTT
TRBV6-5,TRBJ1-1,NA,NA,CASSPQSVGNTEAFF,TGTGCCAGCAGCCCCCAATCTGTGGGGAACACTGAAGCTTTCTTT
TRBV7-2,TRBJ1-6,NA,NA,CASSLDENSPLHF,TGTGCCAGCAGCTTAGATGAGAATTCACCCCTCCACTTT
TRBV19,TRBJ2-4,NA,NA,CASSIPPGNIQYF,TGTGCCAGTAGTATCCCGCCGGGGAACATTCAGTACTTC
TRBV19,TRBJ2-2,NA,once,CASSIKAATGELFF,TGTGCCAGTAGTATAAAGGCGGCTACCGGGGAGCTGTTTTTT
TRBV28,TRBJ1-5,NA,NA,CASSFFQAQGRSNQPQHF,TGTGCCAGCAGTTTTTTCCAGGCTCAAGGGAGGAGCAATCAGCCCCAGCATTTT
TRBV12-3/TRBV12-4,TRBJ2-5,NA,NA,CASSLAGVETQYF,TGTGCCAGCAGTTTAGCGGGAGTGGAGACCCAGTACTTC
TRBV9,TRBJ1-4,NA,NA,CASSVGRGSGEKLFF,TGTGCCAGCAGCGTAGGTCGGGGGTCAGGTGAAAAACTGTTTTTT
TRBV27,TRBJ2-1,TRBD2,NA,CASSQTSFGGYNEQFF,TGTGCCAGCAGCCAAACTAGCTTCGGGGGGTACAATGAGCAGTTCTTC
TRBV5-1,TRBJ1-5,NA,NA,CASSLLGGNNQPQHF,TGCGCCAGCAGCTTGTTAGGGGGTAACAATCAGCCCCAGCATTTT
TRBV11-2,TRBJ2-5,NA,NA,CASSRNPGSETQYF,TGTGCCAGCAGCCGTAACCCGGGGAGTGAGACCCAGTACTTC
TRBV2,TRBJ2-1,NA,NA,CAIADPNNEQFF,TGTGCCATAGCGGACCCTAACAATGAGCAGTTCTTC
TRBV5-1,TRBJ1-6,NA,NA,CASSLKDALNSPLHF,TGCGCCAGCAGCTTAAAGGACGCTCTAAATTCACCCCTCCACTTT
TRBV9,TRBJ1-1,TRBD1,NA,CASSPGQGVPEAFF,TGTGCCAGCAGCCCCGGACAGGGGGTCCCTGAAGCTTTCTTT
TRBV7-9,TRBJ1-1,NA,NA,CASSPEATGQAFF,TGTGCCAGCAGCCCAGAGGCCACAGGGCAAGCTTTCTTT
TRBV3-1/TRBV3-2,TRBJ2-5,NA,NA,CASSPNQGETQYF,TGTGCCAGCAGCCCCAACCAGGGAGAGACCCAGTACTTC
TRBV7-8,TRBJ2-1,NA,NA,CASSLYDTWEQFF,TGTGCCAGCAGCTTATATGACACTTGGGAGCAGTTCTTC
TRBV6-1,TRBJ2-1,TRBD2,NA,CASSEVGSGKLSDEQFF,TGTGCCAGCAGTGAAGTGGGTAGCGGGAAATTAAGTGATGAGCAGTTCTTC
TRBV18,TRBJ1-1,NA,NA,CASSPNGYGTEAFF,TGTGCCAGCTCACCAAATGGGTACGGCACTGAAGCTTTCTTT
TRBV18,TRBJ2-7,NA,NA,CASAQLGYEQYF,TGTGCCAGCGCCCAGTTGGGCTACGAGCAGTACTTC
TRBV7-9,TRBJ1-5,NA,NA,CASSLGGSAQHF,TGTGCCAGCAGCTTAGGGGGCTCAGCCCAGCATTTT
TRBV19,TRBJ2-4,NA,NA,CASSIGGRKNIQYF,TGTGCCAGTAGTATAGGGGGGCGCAAAAACATTCAGTACTTC
TRBV5-1,TRBJ2-3,NA,NA,CASSLVGRSQDTQYF,TGCGCCAGCAGCTTGGTTGGGAGATCACAAGATACGCAGTATTTT
TRBV5-5,TRBJ2-1,TRBD2,NA,CASSSGTSGRAEQVYNEQFF,TGTGCCAGCAGCTCCGGGACTAGCGGGAGGGCCGAACAAGTTTACAATGAGCAGTTCTTC
TRBV28,TRBJ2-1,TRBD2,large,CASSLGREGRNEQFF,TGTGCCAGCAGTTTGGGGCGGGAGGGCCGGAATGAGCAGTTCTTC